This record looks at one T cell receptor beta chain sequence and its context. The data originate from a study of blood T cell repertoires in COVID-19. The germline V and J ends were trimmed by 5 bases and 0 bases, with 18 bases remaining between them. CDR1 and CDR2 from the germline V gene are MDHEN and SYDVKM. The CDR3 runs to 17 residues. As processed by the authors: Reference gene primer amplification in the assay estimated nucleated cell counts. Profiling relied on immunoSEQ multiplex PCR, and the TCRdb table lists in-frame clones only, not all of them. For V, J and clone size, that table is used; D and trimming come from the DNA. This table holds roughly 15,000 clones, less than 90% found once.

The receptor was isolated from a man over 45 with active COVID-19. The sample taken for sequencing was peripheral blood. V and J are TRBV28 and TRBJ2-3; D is ambiguous. The CDR3 DNA follows: TGTGCCAGCAGTACTACCCGGCGGCTTTCGAGCACAGATACGCAGTATTTT. It is translated as CASSTTRRLSSTDTQYF.